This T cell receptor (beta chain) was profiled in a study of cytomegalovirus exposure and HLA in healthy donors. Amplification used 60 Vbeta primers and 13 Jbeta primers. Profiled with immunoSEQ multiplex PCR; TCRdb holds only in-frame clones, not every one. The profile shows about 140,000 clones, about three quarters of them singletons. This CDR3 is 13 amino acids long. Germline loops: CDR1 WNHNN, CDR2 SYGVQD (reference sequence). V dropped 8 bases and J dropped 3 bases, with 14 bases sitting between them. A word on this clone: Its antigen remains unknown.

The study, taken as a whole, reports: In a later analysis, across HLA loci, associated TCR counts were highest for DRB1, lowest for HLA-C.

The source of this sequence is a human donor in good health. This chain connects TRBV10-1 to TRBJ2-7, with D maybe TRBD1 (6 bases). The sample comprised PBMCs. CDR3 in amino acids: CASAPGHGYEQYF. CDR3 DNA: TGCGCCAGCGCCCCGGGACACGGCTACGAGCAGTACTTC.